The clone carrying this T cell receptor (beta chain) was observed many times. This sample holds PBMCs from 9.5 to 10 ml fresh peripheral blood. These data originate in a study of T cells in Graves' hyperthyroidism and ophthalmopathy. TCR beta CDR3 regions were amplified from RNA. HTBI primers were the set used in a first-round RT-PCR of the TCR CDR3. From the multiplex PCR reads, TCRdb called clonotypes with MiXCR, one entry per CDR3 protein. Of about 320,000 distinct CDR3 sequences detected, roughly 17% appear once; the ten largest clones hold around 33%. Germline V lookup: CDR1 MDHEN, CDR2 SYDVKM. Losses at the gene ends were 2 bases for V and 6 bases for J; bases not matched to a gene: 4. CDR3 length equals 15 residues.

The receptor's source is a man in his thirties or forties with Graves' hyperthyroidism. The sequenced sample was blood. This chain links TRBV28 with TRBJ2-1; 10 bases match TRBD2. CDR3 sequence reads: CASSLAVAGGNEQFF. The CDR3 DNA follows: TGTGCCAGCAGTTTAGCGGTAGCGGGGGGCAATGAGCAGTTCTTC. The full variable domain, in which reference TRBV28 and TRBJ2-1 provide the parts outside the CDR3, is DVKVTQSSRYLVKRTGEKVFLECVQDMDHENMFWYRQDPGLGLRLIYFSYDVKMKEKGDIPEGYSVSREKKERFSLILESASTNQTSMYLCASSLAVAGGNEQFFGPGTRLTVL.